The 6 T cell receptor beta chains reported below all come from one sample, sequenced in a study of PD-L1 blockade in urothelial cancer. Method: immunoSEQ multiplex PCR; TCRdb's copy keeps in-frame clones and lacks some. The repertoire holds about 76,000 clones, with around 93% as singletons. The time point is: peripheral blood 6 weeks after treatment start. The source material was PBMCs, sampled around atezolizumab (anti-PD-L1) treatment. These receptors all stem from an elderly woman with urothelial cancer.

The V call is TRBV10-2, the J call TRBJ2-1; TRBD2 matches 7 bases. V lost 3 bases and J lost 9; bases outside the gene matches: 8. Germline-derived CDR1 and CDR2 are WSHSY and SAAADI. The CDR3 contains 14 residues. The CDR3, as DNA: TGCGCCAGCAGTGAAGTAAAACTAGCGTTTGAGCAGTTCTTC. It encodes CASSEVKLAFEQFF.

This sequence joins TRBV7-9 and TRBJ2-2; 7 nucleotides match TRBD2. With V trimmed by 4 bases and J by 2 bases, 10 bases remained unmatched. The CDR3 contains 17 residues. Germline CDR1 SEHNR, CDR2 FQNEAQ (reference sequence). CDR3 nucleotide sequence: TGTGCCAGCAGCTCCAAGACGGGACTACCTAACACCGGGGAGCTGTTTTTT. It encodes CASSSKTGLPNTGELFF.

The chain has TRBV11-2 and TRBJ1-2, with 9 bases aligning to TRBD1. Germline V CDR1 and CDR2: SGHAT, FQNNGV. V gave up 5 bases and J gave up 8 bases; unmatched junction bases: 9. The CDR3 is made up of 14 amino acids. The DNA for the CDR3 is TGTGCCAGCAGCCAACTACAGGGGGCGAGGGGCTACACCTTC. It yields the protein CASSQLQGARGYTF.

The chain has TRBV14 and TRBJ2-2; no firm D call. The CDR3 spans 13 residues. Germline V gives CDR1 SGHDN, CDR2 FVKESK. With 0 bases removed from V and 9 bases from J, the gap between germline ends came to 8 bases. For the CDR3, the DNA is TGTGCCAGCAGCCAAGATCTGGGCTGGGAGCTGTTTTTT. This sequence encodes CASSQDLGWELFF. Together with reference TRBV14 and TRBJ2-2, the CDR3 gives the full variable domain: EAGVTQFPSHSVIEKGQTVTLRCDPISGHDNLYWYRRVMGKEIKFLLHFVKESKQDESGMPNNRFLAERTGGTYSTLKVQPAELEDSGVYFCASSQDLGWELFFGEGSRLTVL.

The chain employs TRBV19 and TRBJ1-2; D call uncertain. This CDR3 is built from 15 residues. Germline CDR1 is LNHDA and CDR2 is SQIVND (reference sequence). V was pared by 0 bases and J by 5 bases, with 13 bases between. This CDR3 is CASSIEEGRTYGYTF. For the CDR3, the DNA is TGTGCCAGTAGTATAGAGGAAGGCAGGACTTATGGCTACACCTTC.

The chain uses TRBV28 and TRBJ2-5, with D uncertain. Germline V gives CDR1 MDHEN, CDR2 SYDVKM. The V gene lost 7 bases and the J gene lost 5 bases, with 17 bases spanning the gap. The CDR3 length is 14 residues. The CDR3 sequence: CASTSSAVRETQYF. In DNA, the CDR3 is TGTGCCAGCACCTCCTCGGCTGTGAGGGAGACCCAGTACTTC.